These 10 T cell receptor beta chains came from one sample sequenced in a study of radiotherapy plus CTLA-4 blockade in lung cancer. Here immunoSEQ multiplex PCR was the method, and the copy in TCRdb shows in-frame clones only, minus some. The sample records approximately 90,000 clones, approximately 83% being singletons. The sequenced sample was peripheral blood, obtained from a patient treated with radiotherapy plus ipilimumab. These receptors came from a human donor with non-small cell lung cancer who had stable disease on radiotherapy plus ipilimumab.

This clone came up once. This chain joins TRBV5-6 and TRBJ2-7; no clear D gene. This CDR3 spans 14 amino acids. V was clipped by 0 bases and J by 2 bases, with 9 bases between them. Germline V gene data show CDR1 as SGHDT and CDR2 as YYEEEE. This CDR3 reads CASSLERPPYEQYF. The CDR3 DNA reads TGTGCCAGCAGCTTGGAGCGCCCCCCCTACGAGCAGTACTTC.

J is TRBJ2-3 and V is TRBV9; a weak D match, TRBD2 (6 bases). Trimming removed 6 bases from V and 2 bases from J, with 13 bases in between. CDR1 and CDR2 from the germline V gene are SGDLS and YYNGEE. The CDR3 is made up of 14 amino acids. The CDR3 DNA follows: TGTGCCAGCAACTCCGGGACTCCCACAGATACGCAGTATTTT. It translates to CASNSGTPTDTQYF.

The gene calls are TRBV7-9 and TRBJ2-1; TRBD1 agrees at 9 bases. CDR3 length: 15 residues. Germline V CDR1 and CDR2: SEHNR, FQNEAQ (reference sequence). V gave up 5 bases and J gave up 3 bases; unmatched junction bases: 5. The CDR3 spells CASSRDRAIYNEQFF. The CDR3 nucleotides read TGTGCCAGCAGCCGGGACAGGGCAATCTACAATGAGCAGTTCTTC.

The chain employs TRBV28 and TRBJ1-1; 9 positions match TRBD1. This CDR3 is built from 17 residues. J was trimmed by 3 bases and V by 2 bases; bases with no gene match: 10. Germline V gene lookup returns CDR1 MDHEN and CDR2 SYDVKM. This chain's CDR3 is CASSLPYRGRRDTEAFF. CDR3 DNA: TGTGCCAGCAGTTTACCATACAGGGGGCGACGGGACACTGAAGCTTTCTTT. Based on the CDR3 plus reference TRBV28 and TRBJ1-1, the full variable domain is DVKVTQSSRYLVKRTGEKVFLECVQDMDHENMFWYRQDPGLGLRLIYFSYDVKMKEKGDIPEGYSVSREKKERFSLILESASTNQTSMYLCASSLPYRGRRDTEAFFGQGTRLTVV.

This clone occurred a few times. CDR3 sequence: CASSRGTSRETQYF. In DNA form, the CDR3 reads TGTGCCAGCAGTCGCGGGACTAGCCGGGAGACCCAGTACTTC. This chain uses TRBV6-6 with TRBJ2-5; 9 nucleotides match TRBD2. The CDR3 contains 14 residues. Germline values: CDR1 MNHNY, CDR2 SVGAGI (reference sequence). J gave up 5 bases and V 5 bases, and 6 bases lay outside the gene matches.

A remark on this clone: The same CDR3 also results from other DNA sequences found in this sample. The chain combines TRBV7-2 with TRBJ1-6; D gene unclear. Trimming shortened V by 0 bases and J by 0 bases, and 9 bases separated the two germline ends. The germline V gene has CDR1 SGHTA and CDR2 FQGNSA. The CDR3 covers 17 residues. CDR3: CASSLAVRSSYNSPLHF. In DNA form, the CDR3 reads TGTGCCAGCAGCTTAGCCGTCAGATCCTCCTATAATTCACCCCTCCACTTT.

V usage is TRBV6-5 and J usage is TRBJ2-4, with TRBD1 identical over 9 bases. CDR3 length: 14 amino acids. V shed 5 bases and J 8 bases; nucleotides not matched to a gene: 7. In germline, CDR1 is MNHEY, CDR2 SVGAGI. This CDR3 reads CASSPGTGWDIQYF. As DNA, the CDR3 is TGTGCCAGCAGTCCTGGGACAGGGTGGGACATTCAGTACTTC.

The CDR3 nucleotides read TGTGCCAGCAACTTTGGCCATGAGCAGTTCTTC. Translating gives CASNFGHEQFF. This rearrangement joins TRBV6-1 to TRBJ2-1; D is ambiguous. This CDR3 is built from 11 residues. Trimming removed 7 bases from V and 8 bases from J, with 9 bases in between. Germline V lookup: CDR1 MNHNS, CDR2 SASEGT.

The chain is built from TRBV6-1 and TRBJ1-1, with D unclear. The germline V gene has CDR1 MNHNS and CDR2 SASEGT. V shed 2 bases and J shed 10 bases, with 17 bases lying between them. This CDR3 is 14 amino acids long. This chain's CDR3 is CASSELGDRPAAFF. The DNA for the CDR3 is TGTGCCAGCAGTGAACTAGGTGATCGGCCTGCAGCTTTCTTT.

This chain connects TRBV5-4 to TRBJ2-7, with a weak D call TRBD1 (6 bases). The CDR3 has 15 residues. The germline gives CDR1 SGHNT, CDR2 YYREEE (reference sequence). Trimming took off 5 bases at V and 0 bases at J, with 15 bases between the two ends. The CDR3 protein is CASRKDRVSSYEQYF. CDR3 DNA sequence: TGTGCCAGCAGGAAGGACAGAGTGAGCTCCTACGAGCAGTACTTC. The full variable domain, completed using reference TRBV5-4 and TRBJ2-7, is ETGVTQSPTHLIKTRGQQVTLRCSSQSGHNTVSWYQQALGQGPQFIFQYYREEENGRGNFPPRFSGLQFPNYSSELNVNALELDDSALYLCASRKDRVSSYEQYFGPGTRLTVT.